This note documents a single T cell receptor beta chain sequence. Its antigen is currently unknown. The entry originates in a study of cytomegalovirus exposure and HLA in healthy donors. The primer mix had 60 Vbeta and 13 Jbeta primers. Some clones are missing from TCRdb's copy, which holds only in-frame ones; the method was immunoSEQ multiplex PCR. In the table there are about 160,000 clones, approximately 80% of which are singletons. Donors had nominal health at sampling but likely had unrecorded immune exposures. Deletions cut 3 bases from V and 6 bases from J, with 13 bases between. CDR3 length: 14 amino acids. Germline V CDR1 and CDR2: LGHNA, YSLEER. Study findings and constraints: Being indistinguishable, some V segments were excluded, TRBV6-2 and TRBV6-3 among them.

Sequencing input: PBMCs. The source is a man aged 25 to 45 in good health and CMV-seronegative. V gene TRBV4-3 combines with J gene TRBJ2-3; maybe TRBD1 (5 bases). CDR3 sequence (DNA): TGCGCCAGCAGCCATGACCAGGGCCCCGATACGCAGTATTTT. It is translated as CASSHDQGPDTQYF.